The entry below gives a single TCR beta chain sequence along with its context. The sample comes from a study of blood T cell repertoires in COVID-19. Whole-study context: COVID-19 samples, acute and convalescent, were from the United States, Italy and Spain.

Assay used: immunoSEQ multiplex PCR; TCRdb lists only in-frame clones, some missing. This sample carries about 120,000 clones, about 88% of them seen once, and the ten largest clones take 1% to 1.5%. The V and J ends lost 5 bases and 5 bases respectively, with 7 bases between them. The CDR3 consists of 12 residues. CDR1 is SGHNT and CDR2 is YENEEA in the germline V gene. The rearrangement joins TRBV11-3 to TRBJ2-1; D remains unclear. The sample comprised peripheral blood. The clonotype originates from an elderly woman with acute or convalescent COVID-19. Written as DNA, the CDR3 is TGTGCCAGCAGCCACCGGGACAATGAGCAGTTCTTC. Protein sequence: CASSHRDNEQFF.